The 5 T cell receptor beta chains in this list originate from one sample, sequenced in a study of shared clonotypes between healthy human individuals. The assay was immunoSEQ multiplex PCR, and TCRdb's table has in-frame clones only and misses some. Of about 2,500,000 clones listed, roughly 92% are singletons. Sequences were obtained from naive CD4+ T cells sorted from blood. Subset specified: CD45RA+ positively selected. Source of these receptors: a man aged 18 to 30 in good health.

The chain joins TRBV28 to TRBJ1-5; 7 positions match TRBD1. The V and J ends lost 7 bases and 3 bases, in that order; junction bases with no gene match: 12. Germline loops: CDR1 MDHEN, CDR2 SYDVKM. The CDR3 is made up of 16 amino acids. The DNA for the CDR3 is TGTGCCAGCAACCCGGGCAGGGGGGTCCTCAATCAGCCCCAGCATTTT. Protein sequence: CASNPGRGVLNQPQHF.

This chain joins TRBV20-1 and TRBJ1-1; D perhaps matches TRBD1 (5 bases). This CDR3 spans 11 amino acids. With 6 bases removed from V and 5 bases from J, the gap between germline ends came to 10 bases. The V gene's germline CDR1 is DFQATT and CDR2 SNEGSKA (reference sequence). The CDR3 reads CSAPGWTEAFF. The CDR3 DNA reads as TGCAGTGCCCCAGGGTGGACTGAAGCTTTCTTT.

The rearrangement uses TRBV10-2 and TRBJ1-2; a weak D match, TRBD1 (5 bases). The V gene lost 8 bases and the J gene lost 7 bases, with 20 bases spanning the gap. The CDR3 consists of 14 residues. Per germline, CDR1 WSHSY and CDR2 SAAADI. CDR3 region: CASWAGFDSGGYTF. CDR3 sequence (DNA): TGCGCCAGCTGGGCAGGGTTTGACTCCGGTGGCTACACCTTC.

The genes are TRBV7-9 and TRBJ1-2; a possible D gene is TRBD1 (5 bases). CDR1 and CDR2 from the germline V gene are SEHNR and FQNEAQ (reference sequence). V was clipped by 1 base and J by 4 bases, with 10 bases between them. The CDR3 has 14 residues. CDR3 in amino acids: CASSLEWGSYGYTF. As DNA, the CDR3 is TGTGCCAGCAGCTTAGAGTGGGGCAGCTATGGCTACACCTTC.

The chain uses TRBV27 and TRBJ2-3, with D unresolved. Trimming removed 10 bases at V and 1 base at J, with 12 bases between. This CDR3 has 13 residues. Looked up from germline, CDR1 is MNHEY and CDR2 is SMNVEV (reference sequence). The CDR3 nucleotides read TGTGCCACCCTGCTCCTAGGCACAGATACGCAGTATTTT. This codes for CATLLLGTDTQYF.